The 10 T cell receptor beta chains given below trace back to one sample, sequenced in a study of blood T cell repertoires in COVID-19. This table comes from immunoSEQ multiplex PCR, and its TCRdb copy is limited to in-frame clones, with some not included. The repertoire holds tens of thousands of clones, with about 92% as singletons. Source material: peripheral blood. These receptors were collected from an elderly woman with active or convalescent COVID-19.

The chain couples TRBV24-1 to TRBJ2-7, with 7 positions matching TRBD1. The J segment lost 2 bases and the V segment lost 12 bases, leaving 9 bases of the junction unmatched. CDR1 and CDR2 from the germline V gene are KGHDR and SFDVKD. This CDR3 comprises 13 residues. The CDR3 loop is CAGEGQTAYEQYF. The CDR3, as DNA: TGTGCCGGAGAGGGACAGACAGCCTACGAGCAGTACTTC.

V usage is TRBV2 and J usage is TRBJ2-5; 9 nucleotides line up with TRBD1. There are 14 residues in the CDR3. From germline, CDR1 is SNHLY and CDR2 FYNNEI. The J segment lost 2 bases and the V segment lost 10 bases, leaving 8 bases of the junction unmatched. CDR3 region: CAIRQGGFQETQYF. DNA for the CDR3: TGTGCCATACGACAGGGGGGGTTTCAAGAGACCCAGTACTTC.

A remark on this clone: Other nucleotide sequences in the sample specify the same CDR3. The rearrangement joins TRBV6-5 to TRBJ1-5, with 8 nucleotides matching TRBD1. The germline gives CDR1 MNHEY, CDR2 SVGAGI. The J segment lost 2 bases and the V segment lost 6 bases, leaving 3 bases of the junction unmatched. The CDR3 runs 14 residues. The CDR3, as DNA: TGTGCCAGCAGCCCGGACAGGGGCAATCAGCCCCAGCATTTT. Amino acids: CASSPDRGNQPQHF.

CDR3: CASSQVSGGPGDTQYF. DNA of the CDR3: TGCGCCAGCAGCCAAGTAAGCGGGGGGCCCGGAGATACGCAGTATTTT. The rearrangement uses TRBV4-1 and TRBJ2-3, with 9 bases lining up with TRBD2. This CDR3 contains 16 residues. With V trimmed by 1 base and J by 5 bases, 7 bases remained unmatched. Germline CDR1 is MGHRA and CDR2 is YSYEKL.

The chain links TRBV11-2 to TRBJ2-3; possibly TRBD1 for D (6 bases). The V gene lost 2 bases and the J gene lost 2 bases, with 8 bases spanning the gap. The CDR3 loop spans 14 amino acids. The germline CDR1 and CDR2 sequences are SGHAT and FQNNGV. The chain's CDR3 is CASSLQGHTDTQYF. The CDR3 DNA is TGTGCCAGCAGCTTACAGGGGCACACAGATACGCAGTATTTT.

The chain couples TRBV6-6 to TRBJ2-5; TRBD2 aligns across 7 bases. Germline V gene sequence: CDR1 MNHNY, CDR2 SVGAGI (reference sequence). This CDR3 has 15 residues. V shed 0 bases and J 4 bases; nucleotides not matched to a gene: 5. The CDR3 bases are TGTGCCAGCAGTTACTCGGGAGGGGATGGAGAGACCCAGTACTTC. It is translated as CASSYSGGDGETQYF.

This rearrangement joins TRBV19 to TRBJ1-4; 9 nucleotides line up with TRBD1. Germline CDR1 LNHDA, CDR2 SQIVND (reference sequence). Trimming took 7 bases from V and 0 from J; bases not matched to a gene: 3. The CDR3 sequence is 15 residues long. The CDR3 region has the DNA TGTGCCAGTACGGGACAGGGTACAACTAATGAAAAACTGTTTTTT. Residues: CASTGQGTTNEKLFF.

V usage is TRBV11-1 and J usage is TRBJ1-4; TRBD1 is a possible D gene (5 bases). CDR1 is SGHAT, CDR2 FQDESV, per germline (reference sequence). The CDR3 covers 16 residues. With 4 bases removed from V and 5 bases from J, the gap between germline ends came to 17 bases. This chain's CDR3 is CASSSGSFVGNEKLFF. The CDR3 DNA reads TGTGCCAGCAGCTCAGGGTCCTTCGTCGGAAATGAAAAACTGTTTTTT. Complete variable domain (other parts from reference TRBV11-1 and TRBJ1-4): EAEVAQSPRYKITEKSQAVAFWCDPISGHATLYWYRQILGQGPELLVQFQDESVVDDSQLPKDRFSAERLKGVDSTLKIQPAELGDSAMYLCASSSGSFVGNEKLFFGSGTQLSVL.

The chain couples TRBV6-2 or TRBV6-3 to TRBJ1-5; D unresolved. V was cut by 0 bases and J by 3 bases, with 9 bases left in between. Germline CDR1 reads MNHEY; CDR2 reads SVGEGT. CDR3 length: 15 residues. The CDR3 reads CASSYSGRFNQPQHF. The CDR3 nucleotides read TGTGCCAGCAGTTACTCTGGCAGATTCAATCAGCCCCAGCATTTT.

The chain combines TRBV5-8 with TRBJ2-5; D uncertain. The CDR3 runs to 15 residues. The ends were cut back, 6 bases at V and 2 bases at J, with 17 bases in the middle. Germline V gene lookup returns CDR1 SGHTS and CDR2 YDEGEE. CDR3 loop: CASILPRVLQETQYF. The CDR3 DNA follows: TGTGCCAGCATTCTACCCCGGGTCCTACAAGAGACCCAGTACTTC.